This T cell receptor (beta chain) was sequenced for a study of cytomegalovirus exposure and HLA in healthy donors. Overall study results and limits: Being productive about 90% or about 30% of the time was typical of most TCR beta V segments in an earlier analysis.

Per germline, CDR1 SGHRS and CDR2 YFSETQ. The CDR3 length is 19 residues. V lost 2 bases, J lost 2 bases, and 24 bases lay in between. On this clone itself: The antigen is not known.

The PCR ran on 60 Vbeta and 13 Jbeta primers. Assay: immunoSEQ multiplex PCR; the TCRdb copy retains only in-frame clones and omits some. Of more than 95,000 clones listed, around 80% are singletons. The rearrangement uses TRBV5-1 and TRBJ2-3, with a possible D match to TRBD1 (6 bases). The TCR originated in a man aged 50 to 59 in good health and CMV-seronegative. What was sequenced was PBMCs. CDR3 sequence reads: CASSFRGEVENFPTDTQYF. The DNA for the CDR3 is TGCGCCAGCAGCTTCAGGGGTGAGGTGGAAAACTTCCCCACAGATACGCAGTATTTT.